The clone carrying this T cell receptor (beta chain) was recorded a few times. TCRdb re-called the 5' RACE reads through MiXCR, storing one row per CDR3 protein. The sample consists of roughly 250,000 distinct CDR3 sequences, roughly 13% of them appearing once. V was pared by 4 bases and J by 0 bases, with 11 bases between. The length of the CDR3 is 14 residues. Germline-derived CDR1 and CDR2 are SQVTM and ANQGSEA. These data belong to a study of T cells after yellow fever vaccination. The rearrangement links TRBV29-1 to TRBJ2-3; D is ambiguous. The source material was CD4+ T cells sorted from PBMCs, sampled 45 days after the yellow fever booster vaccination. The TCR sequence derives from a man between 25 and 39 years old who received the YFV17D yellow fever vaccine. The CDR3: CSVAPGSSTDTQYF. DNA for the CDR3: TGCAGCGTTGCCCCAGGCTCGAGCACAGATACGCAGTATTTT.